Listed below are T cell receptor beta chains from one sample, sequenced in a study of blood T cell repertoires in COVID-19. Sequencing was performed with immunoSEQ multiplex PCR; in TCRdb, only in-frame clones are kept and a portion is missing. The sample records about 170,000 clones, 86% being singletons. The sample consisted of peripheral blood. These receptors came from a woman older than 75 in a cohort sampled during active or convalescent COVID-19. The CDR3 runs from the conserved cysteine through the conserved F or W. D genes are given only for firm matches. The listing skips clone size in some rows; elsewhere it reads once, few, many or a size class.

cdr3_length	d_call	clone_size	v_call	j_call	cdr3_nt	cdr3_aa
11	NA	NA	TRBV13	TRBJ1-2	TGTGCCAGCAGCTTAGGGGCAGAATACACCTTC	CASSLGAEYTF
13	TRBD1	NA	TRBV6-4	TRBJ1-2	TGTGCCAGCAGAGATCTACAGGGGTACGGCTACACCTTC	CASRDLQGYGYTF
16	TRBD2	NA	TRBV30	TRBJ2-5	TGTGCCTGGAGACTAGCGGGGGCGTCCACTCTGGAGACCCAGTACTTC	CAWRLAGASTLETQYF
14	NA	NA	TRBV10-2	TRBJ2-1	TGCGCCATCCTAGGGGCCGTTTCCTACAATGAGCAGTTCTTC	CAILGAVSYNEQFF
14	NA	NA	TRBV6-6	TRBJ1-4	TGTGCCAGCAGAATACTGGCAACTAATGAAAAACTGTTTTTT	CASRILATNEKLFF
13	NA	NA	TRBV6-5	TRBJ1-3	TGTGCCAGCAGTCGACAGACGCGAAACACCATATATTTT	CASSRQTRNTIYF
19	TRBD1	NA	TRBV28	TRBJ1-1	TGTGCCAGCAGTTTGGGACAGGGGGCGTCGTTTTTAATAAACACTGAAGCTTTCTTT	CASSLGQGASFLINTEAFF
13	TRBD1	NA	TRBV4-1	TRBJ2-1	TGCGCCAGCAGCCACCAGGGGGCGCATGAGCAGTTCTTC	CASSHQGAHEQFF
14	NA	NA	TRBV18	TRBJ1-1	TGTGCCAGCTCCCGCGGGACGGCGAACACTGAAGCTTTCTTT	CASSRGTANTEAFF
15	TRBD1	NA	TRBV3-1/TRBV3-2	TRBJ1-2	TGTGCCAGCAGCCGAACCGGGACAGGGGGCATGGGCTACACCTTC	CASSRTGTGGMGYTF
17	TRBD2	NA	TRBV5-1	TRBJ2-1	TGCGCCAGCAGCTTGGGACCCGGGACTACACCTTCCGATGAGCAGTTCTTC	CASSLGPGTTPSDEQFF
17	NA	NA	TRBV4-1	TRBJ2-1	TGCGCCAGCAGCCAAGTGCTGGTGAGCTTCGGTCATTATGAGCAGTTCTTC	CASSQVLVSFGHYEQFF
15	NA	NA	TRBV5-1	TRBJ1-1	TGCGCCAGCAGCCCTCCGGGACATAGGAACACTGAAGCTTTCTTT	CASSPPGHRNTEAFF
13	TRBD2	NA	TRBV29-1	TRBJ2-1	TGCAGCGTTGTACTAGCGGGATACGGAGAGCAGTTCTTC	CSVVLAGYGEQFF
14	TRBD1	few	TRBV10-3	TRBJ1-4	TGTGCCGTCTCAGCGGGACAGGGGCCAGAAAAACTGTTTTTT	CAVSAGQGPEKLFF
16	TRBD1	NA	TRBV7-7	TRBJ1-1	TGTGCCAGCAGCTTAGCCGGGACAGCCTGGAACACTGAAGCTTTCTTT	CASSLAGTAWNTEAFF
13	TRBD1	NA	TRBV18	TRBJ1-1	TGTGCCAGCTCACGACAGGGGGACACTGAAGCTTTCTTT	CASSRQGDTEAFF
12	NA	NA	TRBV7-2	TRBJ1-2	TGTGCCAGCAGCTTAGATGGGAGAGGCTACACCTTC	CASSLDGRGYTF